The 7 T cell receptor beta chains listed next were all sequenced from one sample in a study of T cells in narcolepsy. TCRdb keeps only in-frame clones here, not all; method: immunoSEQ multiplex PCR. Among under 30,000 clones listed, 75% to 80% were seen once. The specimen was CD45RA- memory CD4+ T cells from PBMCs. Source of these receptors: a human donor with narcolepsy.

This chain uses TRBV19 with TRBJ2-2; 8 nucleotides agree with TRBD2. This CDR3 contains 16 residues. V gave up 4 bases and J gave up 0 bases; unmatched junction bases: 4. Germline V gene lookup returns CDR1 LNHDA and CDR2 SQIVND (reference sequence). CDR3 sequence: CASSRLAGANTGELFF. DNA for the CDR3: TGTGCCAGTAGTAGGCTAGCGGGCGCGAACACCGGGGAGCTGTTTTTT.

The rearrangement links TRBV5-1 to TRBJ1-2, with 7 positions matching TRBD1. J lost 4 bases, V lost 4 bases, and 7 bases had no gene match. The CDR3 extends over 14 amino acids. The germline gives CDR1 SGHRS, CDR2 YFSETQ. As DNA, the CDR3 is TGCGCCAGCAGCCCGTGGACAGGACGCTATGGCTACACCTTC. Protein sequence: CASSPWTGRYGYTF.

The gene calls are TRBV5-4 and TRBJ2-7, with 12 bases that match TRBD1. Germline V lookup: CDR1 SGHNT, CDR2 YYREEE (reference sequence). V trimming: 0 bases; J trimming: 7 bases; junction bases outside the gene matches: 8. The CDR3 is made up of 16 amino acids. Here the CDR3 DNA reads TGTGCCAGCAGCTTGGGACCGGGACAGGGGGCGCGGGAGCAGTACTTC. It specifies CASSLGPGQGAREQYF.

This clone was found a few times. CDR3 in amino acids: CASSQTGGSEKLFF. Written as DNA, the CDR3 is TGTGCCAGCAGCCAAACAGGGGGGAGTGAAAAACTGTTTTTT. The genes are TRBV14 and TRBJ1-4, with 8 bases aligning to TRBD1. J lost 7 bases, V lost 2 bases, and 3 bases had no gene match. Per germline, CDR1 SGHDN and CDR2 FVKESK. The CDR3 has 14 amino acids.

The chain has TRBV5-4 and TRBJ1-1; perhaps TRBD1 as D (6 bases). The CDR3 is made up of 14 amino acids. The V end lost 0 bases, the J end lost 11 bases, and 17 bases lay between the germline ends. Germline lookup yields CDR1 SGHNT and CDR2 YYREEE (reference sequence). The DNA of the CDR3 is TGTGCCAGCAGCTTGGAGTTTGGGGGGACAACGGCTTTCTTT. It codes for CASSLEFGGTTAFF.

The CDR3 region is CSASPNTEAFF. In DNA, the CDR3 is TGCAGTGCTAGTCCGAACACTGAAGCTTTCTTT. The chain has TRBV20-1 and TRBJ1-1; D is unclear. The germline V and J ends were trimmed by 3 bases and 1 base, with 3 bases remaining between them. The CDR3 is 11 amino acids. Germline loops: CDR1 DFQATT, CDR2 SNEGSKA (reference sequence).

The J gene is TRBJ1-2, the V gene TRBV7-5; the table assigns TRBD1, which was not confirmed against the DNA. TRBV7-5 has pseudogene status. The CDR3 is made up of 13 amino acids. This CDR3 reads CARIFAGAYGYTF. The CDR3 DNA is TGTGCCAGAATTTTTGCAGGCGCCTATGGCTACACCTTC.